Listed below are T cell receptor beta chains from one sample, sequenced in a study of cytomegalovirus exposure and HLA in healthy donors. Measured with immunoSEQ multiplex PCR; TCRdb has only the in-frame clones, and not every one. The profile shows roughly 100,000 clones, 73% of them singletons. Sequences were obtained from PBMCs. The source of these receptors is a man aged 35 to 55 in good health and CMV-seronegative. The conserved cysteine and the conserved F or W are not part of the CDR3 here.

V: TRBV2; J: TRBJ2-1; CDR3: AGVGTGHNEQF
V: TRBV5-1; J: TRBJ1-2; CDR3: ASSTGDSEYGYT
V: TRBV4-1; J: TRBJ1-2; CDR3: ASSQYSAEGLGYT
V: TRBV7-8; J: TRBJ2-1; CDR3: ASSRGGFYNEQF
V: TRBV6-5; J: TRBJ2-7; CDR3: ASSRPGQVSYEQY
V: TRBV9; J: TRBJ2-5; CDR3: ASSVGVGGGGETQY
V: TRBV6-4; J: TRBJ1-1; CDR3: ASSEQGGTEAF
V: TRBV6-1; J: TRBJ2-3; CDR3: ASSEADGPGTQY
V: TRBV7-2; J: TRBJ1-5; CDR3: ASSLRGRGGQPQH
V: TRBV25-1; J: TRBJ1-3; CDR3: ASTEDRVGGNTIY
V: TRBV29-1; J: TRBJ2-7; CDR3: SVVRTGAYEQY
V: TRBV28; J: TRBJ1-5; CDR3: ASSLGGHHQPQH
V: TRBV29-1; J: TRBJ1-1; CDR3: SVALQVGNTEAF
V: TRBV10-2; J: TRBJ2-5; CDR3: ASSVGEYQETQY
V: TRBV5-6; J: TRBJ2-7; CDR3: ASCRDRASYEQY
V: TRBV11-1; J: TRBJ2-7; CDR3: ASSLGQGIDEQY
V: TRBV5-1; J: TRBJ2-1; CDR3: ASSSFPLPTGGNEQF
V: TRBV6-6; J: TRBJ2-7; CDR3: ASSYVLSYEQY
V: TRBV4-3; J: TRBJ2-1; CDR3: ASSRLTGGLGNEQF
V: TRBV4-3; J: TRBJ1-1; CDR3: ASRVQQNTEAF
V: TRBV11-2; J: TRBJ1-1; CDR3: ASSTYRGLNTEAF
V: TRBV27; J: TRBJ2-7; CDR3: ASSFSGGSSYEQY
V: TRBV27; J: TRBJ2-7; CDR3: ASSHGQGPAYEQY
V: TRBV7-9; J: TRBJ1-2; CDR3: ASSRDRGHYGYT
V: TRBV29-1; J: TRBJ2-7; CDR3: SAAGPLSYEQY
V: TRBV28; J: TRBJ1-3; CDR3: ASSSTGGGKSTIY
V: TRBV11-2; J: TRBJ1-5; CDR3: ASSLFSDQPQH
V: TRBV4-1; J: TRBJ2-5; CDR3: ASSLLAGEQETQY
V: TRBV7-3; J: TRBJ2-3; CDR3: ASSPRGDGTDTQY
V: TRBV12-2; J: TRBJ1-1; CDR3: ASRSTGPMNTEAF
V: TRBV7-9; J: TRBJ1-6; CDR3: ATRAGNSPLH
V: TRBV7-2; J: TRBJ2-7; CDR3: ASSRLGQGGYYEQY
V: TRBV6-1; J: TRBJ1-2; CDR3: ASSEKENYGYT
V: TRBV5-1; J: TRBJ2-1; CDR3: ASSLGQGARNEQF
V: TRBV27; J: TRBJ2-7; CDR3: ASSPSLGQESYEQY
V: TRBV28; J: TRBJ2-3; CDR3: ASSTPSGGGVTQY
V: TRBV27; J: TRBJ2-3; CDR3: ASSLGAVSTDTQY
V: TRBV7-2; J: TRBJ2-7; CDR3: ASSPRGAPYEQY
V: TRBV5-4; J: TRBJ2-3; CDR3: ASAKTGGNTDTQY
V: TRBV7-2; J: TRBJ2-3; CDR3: ASSLRRGRYTQY
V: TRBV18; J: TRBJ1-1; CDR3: ASSPDHLASMNTEAF
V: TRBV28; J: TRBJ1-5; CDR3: ASSFIDREGNQPQH
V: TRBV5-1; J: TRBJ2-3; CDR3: ASTPLGFGDTQY
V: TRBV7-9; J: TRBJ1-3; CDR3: ASSSRSGVYVSDTIY